The clone carrying this T cell receptor (beta chain) is a singleton in its sample. The antigen is undetermined. This CDR3 comprises 13 residues. CDR1 and CDR2 (germline): SQVTM, ANQGSEA. V was clipped by 4 bases and J by 7 bases; unmatched bases: 5. This sample is part of a study of post-analysis software for immune sequencing data. Findings and caveats of the study: A significant reduction in normalized Chao1 diversity was observed in multiple sclerosis patients versus controls. Five or six TRBV segments, TRBV5-6, TRBV5-1 and TRBV20-1 among them, were found more frequent in patients than controls. Batch-mates among the samples co-clustered strongly by F measure.

Unique molecular identifiers were built into the TCR beta cDNA libraries. TCRdb passed the PCR reads through MiXCR, listing each CDR3 protein once. Of some 450,000 distinct CDR3 sequences listed, roughly 45% are singletons. Sample: blood. The chain recombines TRBV29-1 with TRBJ2-1; 9 bases map to TRBD2. The sequence came from a girl under 18 with multiple sclerosis. CDR3 sequence: CSVGAGGGNEQFF. The CDR3 bases are TGCAGCGTTGGGGCGGGAGGGGGGAATGAGCAGTTCTTC.